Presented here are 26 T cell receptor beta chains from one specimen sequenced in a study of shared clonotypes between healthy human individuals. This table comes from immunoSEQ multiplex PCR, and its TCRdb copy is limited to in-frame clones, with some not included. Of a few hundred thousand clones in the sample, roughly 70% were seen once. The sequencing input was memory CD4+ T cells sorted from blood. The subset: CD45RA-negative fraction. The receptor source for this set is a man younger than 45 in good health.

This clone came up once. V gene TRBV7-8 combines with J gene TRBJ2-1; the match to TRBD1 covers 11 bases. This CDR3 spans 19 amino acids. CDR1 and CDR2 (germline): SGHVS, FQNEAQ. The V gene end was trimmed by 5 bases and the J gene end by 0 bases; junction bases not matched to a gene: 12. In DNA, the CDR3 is TGTGCCAGCAGCCCCCGGGACAGGGGGTTTCTTGGCTCCTACAATGAGCAGTTCTTC. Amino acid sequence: CASSPRDRGFLGSYNEQFF.

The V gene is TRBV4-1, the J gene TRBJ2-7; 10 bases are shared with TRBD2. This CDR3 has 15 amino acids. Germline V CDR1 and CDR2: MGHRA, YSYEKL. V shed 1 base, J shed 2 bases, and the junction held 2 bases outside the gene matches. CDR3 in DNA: TGCGCCAGCAGCCAAGGAGGACTAGCGGCCTACGAGCAGTACTTC. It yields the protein CASSQGGLAAYEQYF.

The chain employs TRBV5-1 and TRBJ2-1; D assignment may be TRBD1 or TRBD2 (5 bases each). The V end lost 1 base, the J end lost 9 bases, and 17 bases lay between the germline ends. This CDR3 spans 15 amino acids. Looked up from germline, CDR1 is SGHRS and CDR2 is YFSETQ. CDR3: CASSLMAAPGREQFF. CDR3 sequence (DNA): TGCGCCAGCAGCTTGATGGCGGCCCCGGGGCGTGAGCAGTTCTTC.

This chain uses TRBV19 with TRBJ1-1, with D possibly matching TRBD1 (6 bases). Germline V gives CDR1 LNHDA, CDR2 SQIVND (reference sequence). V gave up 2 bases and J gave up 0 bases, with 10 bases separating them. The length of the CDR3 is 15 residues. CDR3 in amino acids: CASSIFGGLNTEAFF. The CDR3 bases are TGTGCCAGTAGTATATTTGGGGGCTTGAACACTGAAGCTTTCTTT.

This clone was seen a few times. CDR3 bases: TGTGCCAGCAGTGTGTTAGGGACAGGGGATCTTAACTATGGCTACACCTTC. This gives the protein CASSVLGTGDLNYGYTF. The genes are TRBV2 and TRBJ1-2; 10 bases align to TRBD1. The CDR3 is 17 residues long. V gave up 4 bases and J gave up 1 base; unmatched junction bases: 9. Germline V gene sequence: CDR1 SNHLY, CDR2 FYNNEI.

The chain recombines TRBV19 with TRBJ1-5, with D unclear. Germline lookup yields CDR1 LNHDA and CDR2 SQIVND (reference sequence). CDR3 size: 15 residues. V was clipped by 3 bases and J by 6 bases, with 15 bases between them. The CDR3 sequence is CASSIGSQAFQPQHF. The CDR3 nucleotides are TGTGCCAGTAGTATCGGGTCCCAGGCGTTTCAGCCCCAGCATTTT.

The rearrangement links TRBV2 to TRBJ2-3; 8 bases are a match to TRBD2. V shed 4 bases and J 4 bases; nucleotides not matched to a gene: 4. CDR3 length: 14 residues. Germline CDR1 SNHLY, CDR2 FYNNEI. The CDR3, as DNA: TGTGCCAGCAGTGTAGCGGGAAACGCAGATACGCAGTATTTT. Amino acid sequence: CASSVAGNADTQYF. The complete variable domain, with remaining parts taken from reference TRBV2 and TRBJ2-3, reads EPEVTQTPSHQVTQMGQEVILRCVPISNHLYFYWYRQILGQKVEFLVSFYNNEISEKSEIFDDQFSVERPDGSNFTLKIRSTKLEDSAMYFCASSVAGNADTQYFGPGTRLTVL.

CDR3 amino acids: CASSYTGAGGYEQYF. The CDR3 DNA sequence: TGTGCCAGCAGTTACACCGGGGCAGGGGGCTACGAGCAGTACTTC. This rearrangement joins TRBV6-6 to TRBJ2-7; TRBD1 matches at 7 bases. This CDR3 has 15 amino acids. The germline V gene has CDR1 MNHNY and CDR2 SVGAGI (reference sequence). V dropped 2 bases and J dropped 3; count of bases not matched to a gene: 7.

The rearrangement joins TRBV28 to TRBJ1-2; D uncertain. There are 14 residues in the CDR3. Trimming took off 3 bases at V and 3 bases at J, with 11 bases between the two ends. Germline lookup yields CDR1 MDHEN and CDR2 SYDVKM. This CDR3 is CASSLGITDYGYTF. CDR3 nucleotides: TGTGCCAGCAGTTTGGGGATCACGGACTATGGCTACACCTTC.

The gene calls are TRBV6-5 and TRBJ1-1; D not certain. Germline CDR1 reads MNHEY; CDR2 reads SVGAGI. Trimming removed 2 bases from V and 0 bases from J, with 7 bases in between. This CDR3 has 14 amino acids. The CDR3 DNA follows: TGTGCCAGCAGTTACATGCAGATGAACACTGAAGCTTTCTTT. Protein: CASSYMQMNTEAFF.

The CDR3: CATNRFQFEAFF. CDR3 DNA: TGTGCCACCAACAGGTTTCAGTTTGAAGCTTTCTTT. This chain links TRBV6-1 with TRBJ1-1; D is perhaps TRBD1 (5 bases). The CDR3 extends over 12 amino acids. V gave up 10 bases and J gave up 7 bases, with 16 bases separating them. Per germline, CDR1 MNHNS and CDR2 SASEGT.

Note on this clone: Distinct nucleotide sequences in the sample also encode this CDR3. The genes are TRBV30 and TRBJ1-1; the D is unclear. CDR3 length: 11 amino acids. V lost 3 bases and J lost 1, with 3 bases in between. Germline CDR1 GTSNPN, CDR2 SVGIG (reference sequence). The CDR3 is CAWRRNTEAFF. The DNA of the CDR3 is TGTGCCTGGAGACGGAACACTGAAGCTTTCTTT.

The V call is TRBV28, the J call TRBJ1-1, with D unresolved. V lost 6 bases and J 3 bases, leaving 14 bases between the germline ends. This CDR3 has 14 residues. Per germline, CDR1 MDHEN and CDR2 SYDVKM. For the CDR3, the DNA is TGTGCCAGCAGACCGGAGAGGGCCCACACTGAAGCTTTCTTT. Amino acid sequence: CASRPERAHTEAFF.

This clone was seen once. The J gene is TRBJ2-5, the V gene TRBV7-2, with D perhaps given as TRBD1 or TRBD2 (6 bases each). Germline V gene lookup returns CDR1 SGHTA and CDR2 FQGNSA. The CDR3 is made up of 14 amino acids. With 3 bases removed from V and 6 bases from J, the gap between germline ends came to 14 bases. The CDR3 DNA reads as TGTGCCAGCAGCTTTGGGGGCGGGGATAAGACCCAGTACTTC. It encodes CASSFGGGDKTQYF.

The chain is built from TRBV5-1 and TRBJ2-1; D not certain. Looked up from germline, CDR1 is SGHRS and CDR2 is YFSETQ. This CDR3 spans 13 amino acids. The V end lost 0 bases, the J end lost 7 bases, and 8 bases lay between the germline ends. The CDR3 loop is CASSLAQANEQFF. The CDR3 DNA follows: TGCGCCAGCAGCTTGGCCCAGGCTAATGAGCAGTTCTTC.

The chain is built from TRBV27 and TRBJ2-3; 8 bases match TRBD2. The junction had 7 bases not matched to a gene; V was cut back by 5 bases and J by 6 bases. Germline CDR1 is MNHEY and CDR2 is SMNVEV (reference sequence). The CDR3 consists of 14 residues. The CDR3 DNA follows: TGTGCCAGCAGTCACGGGACTAGTCCCGATACGCAGTATTTT. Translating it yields CASSHGTSPDTQYF.

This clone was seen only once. CDR3: CASSPLGWGTSGQQETQYF. CDR3 coding DNA: TGTGCCAGCTCACCACTAGGGTGGGGAACTAGCGGACAACAAGAGACCCAGTACTTC. The chain carries TRBV18 and TRBJ2-5, with 8 bases that match TRBD2. This CDR3 region has 19 residues. J gave up 2 bases and V 1 base, and 15 bases lay outside the gene matches. CDR1 is KGHSH, CDR2 LQKENI, per germline.

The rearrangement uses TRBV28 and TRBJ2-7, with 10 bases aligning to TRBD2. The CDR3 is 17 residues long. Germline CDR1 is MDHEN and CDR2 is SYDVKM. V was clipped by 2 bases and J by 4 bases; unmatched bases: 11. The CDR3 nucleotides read TGTGCCAGCAGTTTACCCCCCGGACTAGCGGTAGGTTACGAGCAGTACTTC. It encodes CASSLPPGLAVGYEQYF.

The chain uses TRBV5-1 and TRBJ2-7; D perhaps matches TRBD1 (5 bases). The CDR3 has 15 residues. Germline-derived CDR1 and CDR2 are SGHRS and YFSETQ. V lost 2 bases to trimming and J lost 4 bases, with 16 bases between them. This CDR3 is CASSFQTRQGYEQYF. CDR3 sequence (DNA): TGCGCCAGCAGCTTCCAAACCCGCCAGGGATACGAGCAGTACTTC.

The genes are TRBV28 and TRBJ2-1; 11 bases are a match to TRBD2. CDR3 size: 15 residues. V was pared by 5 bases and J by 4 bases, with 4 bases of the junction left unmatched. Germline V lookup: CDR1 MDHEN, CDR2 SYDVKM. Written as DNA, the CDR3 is TGTGCCAGCAGTAAACTAGCGGGAGATTACAATGAGCAGTTCTTC. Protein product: CASSKLAGDYNEQFF.

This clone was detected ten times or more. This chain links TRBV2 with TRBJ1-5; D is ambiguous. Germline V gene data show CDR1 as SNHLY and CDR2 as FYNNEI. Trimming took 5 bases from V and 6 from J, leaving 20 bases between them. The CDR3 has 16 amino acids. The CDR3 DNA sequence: TGTGCCAGCAGTTCGCTAAGGGCCATACCTGGTCAGCCCCAGCATTTT. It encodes CASSSLRAIPGQPQHF.

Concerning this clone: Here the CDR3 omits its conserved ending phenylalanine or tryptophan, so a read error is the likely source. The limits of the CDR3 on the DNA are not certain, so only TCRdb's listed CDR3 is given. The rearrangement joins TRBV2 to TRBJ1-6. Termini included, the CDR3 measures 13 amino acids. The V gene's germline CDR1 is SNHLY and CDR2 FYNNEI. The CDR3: CASSTGPQDSNLL.

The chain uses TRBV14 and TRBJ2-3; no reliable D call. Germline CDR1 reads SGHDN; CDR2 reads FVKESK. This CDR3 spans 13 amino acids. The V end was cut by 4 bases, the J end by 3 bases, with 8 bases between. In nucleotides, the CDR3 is TGTGCCAGCAGCCTCATTCATACAGATACGCAGTATTTT. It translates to CASSLIHTDTQYF.

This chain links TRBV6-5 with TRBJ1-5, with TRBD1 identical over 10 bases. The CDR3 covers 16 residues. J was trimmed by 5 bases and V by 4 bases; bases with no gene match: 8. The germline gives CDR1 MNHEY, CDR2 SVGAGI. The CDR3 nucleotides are TGTGCCAGCAGTTTGAGGGGGGACAGGGGATATCAGCCCCAGCATTTT. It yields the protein CASSLRGDRGYQPQHF.

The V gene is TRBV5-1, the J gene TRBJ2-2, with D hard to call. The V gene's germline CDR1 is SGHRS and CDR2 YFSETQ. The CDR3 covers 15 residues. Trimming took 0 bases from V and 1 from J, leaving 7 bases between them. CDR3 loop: CASSLAPLNTGELFF. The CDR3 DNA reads TGCGCCAGCAGCTTGGCTCCCTTGAACACCGGGGAGCTGTTTTTT.

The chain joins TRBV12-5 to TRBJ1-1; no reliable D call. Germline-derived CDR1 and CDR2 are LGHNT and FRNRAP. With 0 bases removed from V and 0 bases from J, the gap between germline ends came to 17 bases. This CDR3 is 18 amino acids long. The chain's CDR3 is CASGLVVAVRRLNTEAFF. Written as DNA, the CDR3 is TGTGCTAGTGGTTTGGTAGTAGCCGTACGCCGCCTGAACACTGAAGCTTTCTTT.